Listed here is a single TCR beta chain. Its specificity is not known. This CDR3 is built from 15 residues. V shed 5 bases and J shed 13 bases, with 26 bases lying between them. The germline gives CDR1 LNHDA, CDR2 SQIVND (reference sequence). The data derive from a study of early stage breast cancer tumors. Study details: Among about twelve ER+/PR+/HER2- tumors, eight were ductal, four lobular. Study-wide results and caveats: Commonly generated sequences made up most enriched TCRB sequences shared between patients.

Each sample had two DNA replicates, roughly 0.5 ug blood or roughly 1.5 ug tissue. Data came from immunoSEQ multiplex PCR; TCRdb stores just in-frame clones and leaves some out. The sample carries roughly 19,000 clones, 76% recorded once. The sequencing sample was made of blood. The source is a person between 55 and 69 years old with breast cancer. The chain recombines TRBV19 with TRBJ1-2; D uncertain. CDR3 bases: TGTGCCAGTAGTTCTGCCACCACCTTAGGACGCTCGGGCACCTTC. Translation gives CASSSATTLGRSGTF.